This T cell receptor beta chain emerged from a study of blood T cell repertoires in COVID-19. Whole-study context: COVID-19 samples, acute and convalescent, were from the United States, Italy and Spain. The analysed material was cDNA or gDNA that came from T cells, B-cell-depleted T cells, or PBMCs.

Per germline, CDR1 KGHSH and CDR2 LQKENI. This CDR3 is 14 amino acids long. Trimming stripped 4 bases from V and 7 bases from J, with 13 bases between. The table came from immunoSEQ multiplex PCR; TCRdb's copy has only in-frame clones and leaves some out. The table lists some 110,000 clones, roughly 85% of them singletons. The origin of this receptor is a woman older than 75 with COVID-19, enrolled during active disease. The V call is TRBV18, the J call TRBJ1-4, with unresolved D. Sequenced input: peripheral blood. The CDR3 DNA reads TGTGCCAGCTCACTAGACTCCACGGGTGAAAAACTGTTTTTT. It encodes CASSLDSTGEKLFF.